This TCR beta chain stems from a study of T cell repertoires in cytomegalovirus infection. The V end lost 1 base, the J end lost 1 base, and 8 bases lay between the germline ends. In germline, CDR1 is SGHTA, CDR2 FQGNSA. This CDR3 spans 15 amino acids. This clonotype showed up many times. TCRdb called the reads again in MiXCR, with one record for every CDR3 protein. The sample contains 510,000 or so distinct CDR3 sequences, about 26% of which appear only once. The V call is TRBV7-2, the J call TRBJ1-5; D is undetermined. Sequencing used PBMCs. The sequence derives from a human donor in good health (CMV status not recorded). Some clones in this sample may be carry-over from other donors' samples. CDR3 in amino acids: CASSLGPASNQPQHF. The CDR3 coding sequence is TGTGCCAGCAGCTTAGGACCGGCAAGCAATCAGCCCCAGCATTTT.